This TCR beta chain is from a study of T cell repertoires in cytomegalovirus infection. As for the study in general: An indication of both CMV infection and matching HLA type came from public TCR beta signatures. Study-wide findings and caveats: There were HLA-C-restricted CMV-specific TCR beta clonotypes dominating the ex vivo response. Summed frequency of shared TCR beta families picked out CMV carriers who also had the relevant HLA.

This clonotype was picked up a small number of times. The antigen is unknown. The J segment lost 2 bases and the V segment lost 3 bases, leaving 4 bases of the junction unmatched. Germline-derived CDR1 and CDR2 are MGHRA and YSYEKL. CDR3 length equals 15 residues. TCRdb re-called the reads with MiXCR, one entry per CDR3 protein. The repertoire holds around 130,000 distinct CDR3 sequences, with roughly a quarter as singletons. The clonotype comes from a human donor in good health (CMV status not recorded). Some clones in this sample may be carry-over from other donors' samples. Sequencing was done on a sample of PBMCs, sequenced either directly or after in vitro stimulation (not recorded which). This chain uses TRBV4-1 with TRBJ2-7; 10 bases agree with TRBD1. The CDR3 coding sequence is TGCGCCAGCAGCCAGGGACAGGGGCCGACCTACGAGCAGTACTTC. It translates to CASSQGQGPTYEQYF.